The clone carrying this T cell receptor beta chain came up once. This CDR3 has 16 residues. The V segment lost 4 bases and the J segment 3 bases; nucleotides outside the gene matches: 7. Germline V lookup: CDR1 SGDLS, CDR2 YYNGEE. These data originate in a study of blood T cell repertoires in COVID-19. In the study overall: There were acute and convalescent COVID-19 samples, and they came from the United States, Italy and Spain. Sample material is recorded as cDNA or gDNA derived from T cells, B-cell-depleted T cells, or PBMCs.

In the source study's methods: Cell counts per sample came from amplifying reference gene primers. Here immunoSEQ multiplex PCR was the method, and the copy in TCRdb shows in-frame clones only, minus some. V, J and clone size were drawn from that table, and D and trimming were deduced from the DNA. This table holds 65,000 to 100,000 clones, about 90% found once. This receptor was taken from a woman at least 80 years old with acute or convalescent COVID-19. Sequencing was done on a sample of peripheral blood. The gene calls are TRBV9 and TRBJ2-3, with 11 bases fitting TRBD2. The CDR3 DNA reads TGTGCCAGCAGCCCTTTAGCGGGAGGGCCGACAGATACGCAGTATTTT. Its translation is CASSPLAGGPTDTQYF.